The 27 T cell receptor beta chains below come from one sample, sequenced in a study of shared clonotypes between healthy human individuals. The assay was immunoSEQ multiplex PCR, and TCRdb's table has in-frame clones only and misses some. The sample yields roughly 1 million clones, approximately 70% seen once. Sequenced input: memory CD4+ T cells sorted from blood. Subset specified: CD45RA-negative fraction. The receptors originated from a man younger than 35 in good health.

The chain has TRBV9 and TRBJ2-2, with D possibly matching TRBD2 (5 bases). Trimming removed 0 bases from V and 0 bases from J, with 15 bases in between. This CDR3 comprises 18 residues. Germline-derived CDR1 and CDR2 are SGDLS and YYNGEE. CDR3 sequence: CASSVDGGASANTGELFF. The CDR3 coding sequence is TGTGCCAGCAGCGTAGACGGAGGTGCCAGTGCGAACACCGGGGAGCTGTTTTTT. Using reference TRBV9 and TRBJ2-2 for the parts outside the CDR3, the full variable domain is DSGVTQTPKHLITATGQRVTLRCSPRSGDLSVYWYQQSLDQGLQFLIQYYNGEERAKGNILERFSAQQFPDLHSELNLSSLELGDSALYFCASSVDGGASANTGELFFGEGSRLTVL.

This clone appeared once. The chain joins TRBV6-1 to TRBJ1-2; perhaps TRBD1 as D (5 bases). The CDR3 runs 14 residues. Germline CDR1 and CDR2: MNHNS and SASEGT. V shed 6 bases and J shed 3 bases, with 14 bases lying between them. This CDR3 is CASRLVVGDYGYTF. CDR3 DNA: TGTGCCAGCAGACTCGTAGTGGGGGACTATGGCTACACCTTC.

Turning to this clone: The identical CDR3 is also encoded by other nucleotide sequences in the sample. The CDR3 DNA reads TGTGCCAGCAGTGACGGACAGGGGCAGCCCCAGCATTTT. Its protein is CASSDGQGQPQHF. The rearrangement joins TRBV2 to TRBJ1-5, with TRBD1 matching over 9 bases. The CDR3 totals 13 residues. CDR1 is SNHLY, CDR2 FYNNEI, per germline. J lost 7 bases, V lost 3 bases, and 1 base had no gene match. Supplemented by reference TRBV2 and TRBJ1-5, the full variable domain reads EPEVTQTPSHQVTQMGQEVILRCVPISNHLYFYWYRQILGQKVEFLVSFYNNEISEKSEIFDDQFSVERPDGSNFTLKIRSTKLEDSAMYFCASSDGQGQPQHFGDGTRLSIL.

The CDR3 region has the DNA TGCGCCAGCAGTGAGTGGGCAGTGAGCAATCAGCCCCAGCATTTT. Encoded protein: CASSEWAVSNQPQHF. This rearrangement joins TRBV10-1 to TRBJ1-5; D is unresolved. Trimming took off 1 base at V and 1 base at J, with 8 bases between the two ends. Germline CDR1 WNHNN, CDR2 SYGVQD (reference sequence). The CDR3 runs to 15 residues.

V gene TRBV2 combines with J gene TRBJ2-3; tentative D call: TRBD2 (6 bases). Germline V CDR1 and CDR2: SNHLY, FYNNEI. V lost 2 bases and J lost 0, with 9 bases in between. The CDR3 is made up of 15 amino acids. The chain's CDR3 is CASSELLASTDTQYF. Here the CDR3 DNA reads TGTGCCAGCAGTGAATTGCTAGCGAGCACAGATACGCAGTATTTT.

Ten or more counts support this clone. This sample includes further DNA sequences coding for the same CDR3. V is TRBV10-1 and J is TRBJ1-2; no clear D gene. The CDR3 consists of 13 residues. V dropped 0 bases and J dropped 2 bases, with 4 bases sitting between them. Per the germline V gene, CDR1 is WNHNN and CDR2 is SYGVQD (reference sequence). The CDR3 nucleotides read TGCGCCAGCAGTGAGTCAGGGAACTATGGCTACACCTTC. Protein: CASSESGNYGYTF.

The chain recombines TRBV5-1 with TRBJ1-1, with 9 bases that match TRBD1. The CDR3 covers 15 residues. The germline gives CDR1 SGHRS, CDR2 YFSETQ. The V segment lost 1 base and the J segment 5 bases; nucleotides outside the gene matches: 6. DNA for the CDR3: TGCGCCAGCAGCTTGCGACCGGGACAGGGAACTGAAGCTTTCTTT. This gives the protein CASSLRPGQGTEAFF.

The genes are TRBV7-2 and TRBJ2-2, with D possibly TRBD2 on 6 matching bases. The CDR3 is made up of 15 amino acids. Germline values: CDR1 SGHTA, CDR2 FQGNSA. V shed 2 bases and J shed 4 bases, with 11 bases lying between them. The CDR3 is CASSLLAGLTGELFF. CDR3 sequence (DNA): TGTGCCAGCAGCTTACTGGCGGGGCTCACCGGGGAGCTGTTTTTT.

The chain joins TRBV4-1 to TRBJ2-1; D ambiguous. CDR3 length: 16 residues. The ends were cut back, 0 bases at V and 4 bases at J, with 13 bases in the middle. CDR1 is MGHRA, CDR2 YSYEKL, per germline. This CDR3 reads CASSQDPDPSYNEQFF. CDR3 DNA sequence: TGCGCCAGCAGCCAAGACCCGGACCCTTCATACAATGAGCAGTTCTTC.

The chain carries TRBV21-1 and TRBJ1-5. TRBV21-1 is annotated as a pseudogene. The CDR3 totals 14 residues. Here the CDR3 DNA reads TGTGCCAGCAGCAAAGCGGAGGGAAATCAGCCCCAGCATTTT. Translating it yields CASSKAEGNQPQHF.

Worth noting for this clone: The sample holds other DNA sequences that translate to the same CDR3. The V call is TRBV28, the J call TRBJ2-5; D gene unclear. Looked up from germline, CDR1 is MDHEN and CDR2 is SYDVKM. V lost 2 bases to trimming and J lost 5 bases, with 3 bases between them. CDR3 length equals 11 residues. CDR3: CASSLRETQYF. DNA for the CDR3: TGTGCCAGCAGTTTACGTGAGACCCAGTACTTC.

A remark on this clone: A read error is possible here, since a much larger clone lies one base away. The sample has other DNA sequences that encode this CDR3 too. The chain employs TRBV7-2 and TRBJ1-2, with 7 nucleotides matching TRBD1. CDR3 length: 13 amino acids. Germline V gene sequence: CDR1 SGHTA, CDR2 FQGNSA. Unmatched junction bases numbered 2, after V lost 5 bases and J lost 2 bases. The CDR3 loop is CASSTTGNYGYTF. In DNA form, the CDR3 reads TGTGCCAGCAGCACGACAGGGAACTATGGCTACACCTTC.

The V and J genes are TRBV5-4 and TRBJ2-3; 9 nucleotides align to TRBD2. In germline, CDR1 is SGHNT, CDR2 YYREEE (reference sequence). This CDR3 contains 19 residues. J was trimmed by 4 bases and V by 4 bases; bases with no gene match: 19. CDR3 region: CASSPSSSFLAGAADTQYF. In DNA form, the CDR3 reads TGTGCCAGCAGCCCATCCTCCTCTTTTTTAGCGGGAGCCGCAGATACGCAGTATTTT. The entire variable domain, with the rest obtained from reference TRBV5-4 and TRBJ2-3, is as follows: ETGVTQSPTHLIKTRGQQVTLRCSSQSGHNTVSWYQQALGQGPQFIFQYYREEENGRGNFPPRFSGLQFPNYSSELNVNALELDDSALYLCASSPSSSFLAGAADTQYFGPGTRLTVL.

The rearrangement links TRBV30 to TRBJ2-7; 7 bases match TRBD2. Germline values: CDR1 GTSNPN, CDR2 SVGIG (reference sequence). V gave up 2 bases and J gave up 3 bases; unmatched junction bases: 7. The CDR3 is 14 amino acids. CDR3 DNA: TGTGCCTGGAGTCCCGGGGGGACCGACTACGAGCAGTACTTC. It translates to CAWSPGGTDYEQYF.

The chain joins TRBV29-1 to TRBJ2-5; D is possibly TRBD2 (5 bases). V lost 4 bases and J lost 0, with 9 bases in between. Looked up from germline, CDR1 is SQVTM and CDR2 is ANQGSEA. The CDR3 loop spans 13 amino acids. Written as DNA, the CDR3 is TGCAGCGTTGGGGAGTTGTACCAAGAGACCCAGTACTTC. Translating gives CSVGELYQETQYF.

The chain uses TRBV5-5 and TRBJ1-2; no clear D. This CDR3 comprises 12 residues. V was clipped by 5 bases and J by 3 bases, with 8 bases between them. CDR1 is SGHKS and CDR2 is YYEKEE in the germline V gene (reference sequence). DNA of the CDR3: TGTGCCAGCAGTTATCGAGACTATGGCTACACCTTC. Its protein is CASSYRDYGYTF.

This clone was found once. V gene TRBV27 combines with J gene TRBJ1-5; D perhaps matches TRBD1 (5 bases). The V end lost 6 bases, the J end lost 1 base, and 13 bases lay between the germline ends. The CDR3 totals 15 residues. CDR1 is MNHEY and CDR2 is SMNVEV in the germline V gene (reference sequence). The CDR3 sequence: CASSSWGESNQPQHF. In DNA, the CDR3 is TGTGCCAGCAGCTCTTGGGGGGAGAGCAATCAGCCCCAGCATTTT.

The chain carries TRBV27 and TRBJ2-7, with TRBD2 as a possible D gene (6 bases). The ends were cut back, 3 bases at V and 3 bases at J, with 27 bases in the middle. The V gene's germline CDR1 is MNHEY and CDR2 SMNVEV (reference sequence). This CDR3 region has 19 residues. CDR3 in amino acids: CASSFRPPNSGWGLYEQYF. The CDR3 DNA sequence: TGTGCCAGCAGTTTTAGACCACCGAACTCAGGTTGGGGACTCTACGAGCAGTACTTC.

J is TRBJ2-5 and V is TRBV5-1; 7 bases line up with TRBD1. From germline, CDR1 is SGHRS and CDR2 YFSETQ. This CDR3 region has 15 residues. The V segment lost 4 bases and the J segment 4 bases; nucleotides outside the gene matches: 10. The chain's CDR3 is CASSGTESARETQYF. CDR3 bases: TGCGCCAGCAGCGGGACAGAAAGTGCTCGAGAGACCCAGTACTTC.

The V gene is TRBV28, the J gene TRBJ1-5; TRBD1 matches at 12 bases. V lost 6 bases and J lost 7; bases outside the gene matches: 16. This CDR3 is 18 amino acids long. Germline CDR1 and CDR2: MDHEN and SYDVKM. The DNA for the CDR3 is TGTGCCAGCAGCCTCAAAGGGAGGGGACAGGGGGCTTGGCAGCCCCAGCATTTT. As protein: CASSLKGRGQGAWQPQHF.

Comment on this clone: Other nucleotide sequences in the sample specify the same CDR3. The V call is TRBV5-1, the J call TRBJ2-3; D is uncertain. V lost 2 bases, J lost 0 bases, and 4 bases lay in between. The CDR3 has 13 residues. CDR1 is SGHRS, CDR2 YFSETQ, per germline. The CDR3 sequence is CASSFGSTDTQYF. In DNA, the CDR3 is TGCGCCAGCAGCTTCGGCAGCACAGATACGCAGTATTTT.

This chain joins TRBV5-1 and TRBJ2-1; D remains unclear. V lost 4 bases to trimming and J lost 5 bases, with 4 bases between them. This CDR3 is 11 amino acids long. Germline CDR1 is SGHRS and CDR2 is YFSETQ. CDR3 residues: CASSPDNEQFF. Written as DNA, the CDR3 is TGCGCCAGCAGCCCGGACAATGAGCAGTTCTTC.

The chain couples TRBV28 to TRBJ1-4, with D possibly matching TRBD1 (6 bases). The CDR3 has 12 residues. Trimming cost V 6 bases and J 4 bases, with 6 bases left between them. Per germline, CDR1 MDHEN and CDR2 SYDVKM. This chain's CDR3 is CASRQGNEKLFF. DNA of the CDR3: TGTGCCAGCAGACAGGGTAATGAAAAACTGTTTTTT.

The V and J genes are TRBV5-1 and TRBJ2-7; no firm D call. The ends were cut back, 5 bases at V and 0 bases at J, with 6 bases in the middle. CDR1 SGHRS and CDR2 YFSETQ come from the germline V gene. The CDR3 consists of 12 residues. The chain's CDR3 is CASRSPSYEQYF. CDR3 nucleotides: TGCGCCAGCAGGTCTCCCTCCTACGAGCAGTACTTC. The whole variable domain, remainder taken from reference TRBV5-1 and TRBJ2-7, is KAGVTQTPRYLIKTRGQQVTLSCSPISGHRSVSWYQQTPGQGLQFLFEYFSETQRNKGNFPGRFSGRQFSNSRSEMNVSTLELGDSALYLCASRSPSYEQYFGPGTRLTVT.

The chain couples TRBV5-8 to TRBJ1-2; 7 bases fit TRBD1. This CDR3 is built from 16 residues. V was clipped by 2 bases and J by 2 bases; unmatched bases: 9. Germline V gene sequence: CDR1 SGHTS, CDR2 YDEGEE. The CDR3 sequence: CASSFGDRDVNYGYTF. DNA of the CDR3: TGTGCCAGCAGCTTCGGAGACAGGGACGTCAACTATGGCTACACCTTC.

The chain recombines TRBV7-9 with TRBJ2-5; no clear D gene. The CDR3 runs 13 residues. V was pared by 5 bases and J by 5 bases, with 12 bases between. The V gene's germline CDR1 is SEHNR and CDR2 FQNEAQ (reference sequence). This chain's CDR3 is CASSRDAAETQYF. CDR3 bases: TGTGCCAGCAGCCGAGATGCGGCGGAGACCCAGTACTTC.

This chain joins TRBV5-1 and TRBJ1-2; the D is unclear. V was pared by 5 bases and J by 4 bases, with 12 bases between. The germline V gene has CDR1 SGHRS and CDR2 YFSETQ. The CDR3 loop spans 13 amino acids. CDR3 bases: TGCGCCAGCAGTCCGGATTTTTCCTATGGCTACACCTTC. It yields the protein CASSPDFSYGYTF. Based on the CDR3 plus reference TRBV5-1 and TRBJ1-2, the full variable domain is KAGVTQTPRYLIKTRGQQVTLSCSPISGHRSVSWYQQTPGQGLQFLFEYFSETQRNKGNFPGRFSGRQFSNSRSEMNVSTLELGDSALYLCASSPDFSYGYTFGSGTRLTVV.